These 25 T cell receptor beta chains were sequenced from one sample in a study of Tregs in tolerant kidney transplant recipients. The protocol was immunoSEQ multiplex PCR, while the TCRdb copy is restricted to in-frame clones and leaves out a portion. The table lists about 81,000 clones, roughly 90% of them singletons. Mixed chimerism was transient after nonmyeloablative marrow transplants from related graft donors. This material consisted of CD4+ T cells from blood (PBMCs), taken 24 months after the transplant. These receptors were taken from a human patient who received a combined kidney and bone marrow transplant. The graft donor may be the source of some T cells.

The chain employs TRBV9 and TRBJ1-4; no definite D call. The CDR3 runs to 15 residues. Germline V gene lookup returns CDR1 SGDLS and CDR2 YYNGEE. V was trimmed by 4 bases and J by 3 bases, leaving 13 bases between them. The CDR3 reads CASSLMEGSNEKLFF. CDR3 nucleotides: TGTGCCAGCAGCCTCATGGAGGGATCTAATGAAAAACTGTTTTTT.

J is TRBJ2-3 and V is TRBV30; D may be TRBD2 (5 bases). Trimming took 0 bases from V and 8 from J, leaving 27 bases between them. This CDR3 region has 18 residues. CDR1 and CDR2 from the germline V gene are GTSNPN and SVGIG (reference sequence). CDR3: CAWSVRYGTREIYSTQYF. CDR3 DNA sequence: TGTGCCTGGAGTGTACGATATGGAACTAGAGAGATATACAGTACGCAGTATTTT.

J is TRBJ2-3 and V is TRBV9, with 7 positions matching TRBD2. This CDR3 has 16 amino acids. The germline V gene encodes CDR1 SGDLS and CDR2 YYNGEE. V dropped 0 bases and J dropped 3; count of bases not matched to a gene: 7. DNA for the CDR3: TGTGCCAGCAGCGTAGGGGGCGGGAGTGGAACAGATACGCAGTATTTT. It codes for CASSVGGGSGTDTQYF.

J is TRBJ1-2 and V is TRBV6-1, with a tentative D call TRBD1 (6 bases). CDR1 and CDR2 (germline): MNHNS, SASEGT. This CDR3 has 14 amino acids. Trimming pared 1 base from V and 4 bases from J, leaving 10 bases between. The CDR3 spells CASSEGTGSYGYTF. The CDR3 bases are TGTGCCAGCAGTGAAGGTACAGGGAGCTATGGCTACACCTTC.

The chain uses TRBV6-5 and TRBJ2-3, with D possibly TRBD2 on 6 matching bases. CDR3 size: 15 residues. Per germline, CDR1 MNHEY and CDR2 SVGAGI. V lost 5 bases and J 10 bases, leaving 22 bases between the germline ends. The DNA of the CDR3 is TGTGCCAGCAGTGTTGCCGGGACTCTTTTATACCCGCAGTATTTT. Translation gives CASSVAGTLLYPQYF.

The chain joins TRBV27 to TRBJ2-7; TRBD1 matches at 11 bases. Trimming cost V 6 bases and J 6 bases; bases outside gene matches: 7. This CDR3 is built from 14 residues. CDR1 is MNHEY, CDR2 SMNVEV, per germline (reference sequence). The CDR3 DNA reads as TGTGCCAGCAGCGCGGGACAGGGGGTATCCGAGCAGTACTTC. Its protein product is CASSAGQGVSEQYF.

The chain couples TRBV7-2 to TRBJ2-3; D is perhaps TRBD2 (5 bases). This CDR3 spans 14 amino acids. V was shortened by 5 bases and J by 4 bases, with 13 bases between the two germline ends. Germline CDR1 and CDR2: SGHTA and FQGNSA. The CDR3, as DNA: TGTGCCAGCAGCCAACAGCGGAGTTCAGATACGCAGTATTTT. Its protein product is CASSQQRSSDTQYF.

This chain uses TRBV7-2 with TRBJ1-2, with a weak D call TRBD1 (6 bases). The CDR3 sequence is 15 residues long. Trimming removed 1 base at V and 0 bases at J, with 9 bases between. Germline CDR1 is SGHTA and CDR2 is FQGNSA. CDR3 region: CASSLVGTTNYGYTF. The CDR3 DNA reads TGTGCCAGCAGCTTAGTCGGGACAACTAACTATGGCTACACCTTC.

J is TRBJ2-1 and V is TRBV2, with 13 bases lining up with TRBD2. In germline, CDR1 is SNHLY, CDR2 FYNNEI. This CDR3 comprises 15 residues. V was clipped by 8 bases and J by 3 bases; unmatched bases: 4. In nucleotides, the CDR3 is TGTGCCAGCCCGAGGACTAGCGGGAGCTACAATGAGCAGTTCTTC. It translates to CASPRTSGSYNEQFF.

The rearrangement joins TRBV9 to TRBJ1-4, with 8 bases matching TRBD1. Germline V gene lookup returns CDR1 SGDLS and CDR2 YYNGEE. V lost 6 bases, J lost 6 bases, and 10 bases stayed unmatched. CDR3 length equals 15 residues. The CDR3 DNA follows: TGTGCCAGCACCCGAACCGGGACAGGTTATGAAAAACTGTTTTTT. Protein sequence: CASTRTGTGYEKLFF.

J is TRBJ2-3 and V is TRBV5-4; D remains unclear. Trimming pared 5 bases from V and 0 bases from J, leaving 22 bases between. Germline loops: CDR1 SGHNT, CDR2 YYREEE (reference sequence). This CDR3 comprises 18 residues. In nucleotides, the CDR3 is TGTGCCAGCAGGCGTCGGAGAACCCGAGGCCCTAGCACAGATACGCAGTATTTT. Amino acid sequence: CASRRRRTRGPSTDTQYF.

The rearrangement uses TRBV7-2 and TRBJ2-1; 11 bases match TRBD2. V lost 4 bases and J lost 1; bases outside the gene matches: 6. This CDR3 is built from 17 residues. Germline CDR1 is SGHTA and CDR2 is FQGNSA. The CDR3 loop is CASSSISGGGSYNEQFF. The CDR3, as DNA: TGTGCCAGCAGCTCAATTAGCGGGGGGGGATCCTACAATGAGCAGTTCTTC.

J is TRBJ2-2 and V is TRBV5-4; 14 bases are a match to TRBD2. The V segment lost 0 bases and the J segment 4 bases; nucleotides outside the gene matches: 8. Germline V gene lookup returns CDR1 SGHNT and CDR2 YYREEE (reference sequence). The CDR3 runs to 19 residues. CDR3 sequence (DNA): TGTGCCAGCAGCTTGGGAAGACTAGCGGGAGGGGGGATCACCGGGGAGCTGTTTTTT. Amino acid sequence: CASSLGRLAGGGITGELFF. The whole variable domain, remainder taken from reference TRBV5-4 and TRBJ2-2, is ETGVTQSPTHLIKTRGQQVTLRCSSQSGHNTVSWYQQALGQGPQFIFQYYREEENGRGNFPPRFSGLQFPNYSSELNVNALELDDSALYLCASSLGRLAGGGITGELFFGEGSRLTVL.

The chain has TRBV6-4 and TRBJ2-3; 9 bases align to TRBD2. The germline V gene has CDR1 MRHNA and CDR2 SNTAGT. V lost 2 bases to trimming and J lost 2 bases; unmatched junction nucleotides: 8. CDR3 length: 17 residues. Written as DNA, the CDR3 is TGTGCCAGCAGTGACGAGAGCGGGGGGCCGCCCACAGATACGCAGTATTTT. This gives the protein CASSDESGGPPTDTQYF.

The rearrangement uses TRBV7-2 and TRBJ2-5; D gene ambiguous. This CDR3 contains 14 residues. V was shortened by 5 bases and J by 1 base, with 11 bases between the two germline ends. Germline CDR1 is SGHTA and CDR2 is FQGNSA. The CDR3 DNA is TGTGCCAGCAGCCTCAGACACGTCCAAGAGACCCAGTACTTC. It translates to CASSLRHVQETQYF.

V usage is TRBV10-3 and J usage is TRBJ1-3, with D tentatively TRBD1 (5 bases). There are 18 residues in the CDR3. The germline V gene has CDR1 ENHRY and CDR2 SYGVKD. Trimming shortened V by 2 bases and J by 1 base, and 18 bases separated the two germline ends. The CDR3 spells CAISELLRDFDSGNTIYF. The CDR3 DNA follows: TGTGCCATCAGTGAGCTTCTCAGGGACTTTGATTCTGGAAACACCATATATTTT.

The rearrangement joins TRBV11-3 to TRBJ2-7; a weak D match, TRBD2 (5 bases). This CDR3 spans 14 amino acids. V lost 4 bases and J lost 6, with 16 bases in between. Germline assignment: CDR1 SGHNT and CDR2 YENEEA. The DNA of the CDR3 is TGTGCCAGCAGCTGGGCAGGCGGGTTAAGCGAGCAGTACTTC. Encoded protein: CASSWAGGLSEQYF.

The rearrangement links TRBV18 to TRBJ2-5, with TRBD2 matching over 9 bases. The CDR3 loop spans 16 amino acids. With V trimmed by 3 bases and J by 3 bases, 8 bases remained unmatched. Germline V gene data show CDR1 as KGHSH and CDR2 as LQKENI. As DNA, the CDR3 is TGTGCCAGCTCACCGTCGCCGGCGGGGGGGAAAGAGACCCAGTACTTC. Translated, it gives CASSPSPAGGKETQYF.

The chain combines TRBV6-6 with TRBJ2-5; 9 bases line up with TRBD2. The V segment lost 1 base and the J segment 5 bases; nucleotides outside the gene matches: 8. Looked up from germline, CDR1 is MNHNY and CDR2 is SVGAGI (reference sequence). The CDR3 runs to 16 residues. For the CDR3, the DNA is TGTGCCAGCAGTTACTGGGCGGGGGGGGTCGGGGAGACCCAGTACTTC. As protein: CASSYWAGGVGETQYF.

The chain employs TRBV21-1 and TRBJ2-1; the tabulated D call, TRBD2, remains unverified against the DNA. TRBV21-1 is reported as a pseudogene. The CDR3 is 20 amino acids. DNA for the CDR3: TGTGCCAGCAGCAGCCGAGGACTAGCGGGAGATCTGAGCTCCTACAATGAGCAGTTCTTC. Its translation: CASSSRGLAGDLSSYNEQFF.

CDR3: CASSVGWGDGYTF. As DNA, the CDR3 is TGTGCCAGCAGCGTGGGGTGGGGGGATGGCTACACCTTC. The V gene is TRBV9, the J gene TRBJ1-2; D is perhaps TRBD1 (5 bases). The germline V and J ends were trimmed by 2 bases and 6 bases, with 11 bases remaining between them. The CDR3 contains 13 residues. From germline, CDR1 is SGDLS and CDR2 YYNGEE.

This chain links TRBV5-1 with TRBJ1-2; 8 bases match TRBD1. J gave up 5 bases and V 4 bases, and 4 bases lay outside the gene matches. The length of the CDR3 is 13 residues. Germline V lookup: CDR1 SGHRS, CDR2 YFSETQ. DNA of the CDR3: TGCGCCAGCAGCAAGGGACAGGCATATGGCTACACCTTC. Translated: CASSKGQAYGYTF. The whole variable domain, filled in from reference TRBV5-1 and TRBJ1-2, reads KAGVTQTPRYLIKTRGQQVTLSCSPISGHRSVSWYQQTPGQGLQFLFEYFSETQRNKGNFPGRFSGRQFSNSRSEMNVSTLELGDSALYLCASSKGQAYGYTFGSGTRLTVV.

This clone has just one count. This rearrangement joins TRBV7-8 to TRBJ2-1, with 7 bases aligning to TRBD1. The CDR3 runs 15 residues. After removal of 1 base from V and 3 bases from J, the junction contained 3 bases not matched to a gene. CDR1 is SGHVS and CDR2 is FQNEAQ in the germline V gene. CDR3 bases: TGTGCCAGCAGCTTAGGGGGACAGAACTACAATGAGCAGTTCTTC. Translating gives CASSLGGQNYNEQFF.

The chain combines TRBV14 with TRBJ1-1; 8 bases line up with TRBD1. Germline V lookup: CDR1 SGHDN, CDR2 FVKESK. V lost 2 bases, J lost 0 bases, and 2 bases stayed unmatched. The CDR3 runs to 15 residues. CDR3 DNA sequence: TGTGCCAGCAGCCAAATGACAGGGGTGAACACTGAAGCTTTCTTT. This gives the protein CASSQMTGVNTEAFF. The full variable domain, its missing parts supplied by reference TRBV14 and TRBJ1-1, is EAGVTQFPSHSVIEKGQTVTLRCDPISGHDNLYWYRRVMGKEIKFLLHFVKESKQDESGMPNNRFLAERTGGTYSTLKVQPAELEDSGVYFCASSQMTGVNTEAFFGQGTRLTVV.

As regards this clone: This CDR3 is also generated by other DNA sequences in the sample. The chain carries TRBV18 and TRBJ1-6, with D unclear. The V gene's germline CDR1 is KGHSH and CDR2 LQKENI. The V and J ends lost 2 bases and 13 bases respectively, with 21 bases between them. The CDR3 has 16 residues. DNA for the CDR3: TGTGCCAGCTCACCAAGCCCAAAATCCAGGAAACCCCCCCTCCACTTT. It yields the protein CASSPSPKSRKPPLHF.